This T cell receptor (beta chain) was obtained from a study of blood T cell repertoires in COVID-19 (dated by TCRdb to the early 2020s). As for the study more broadly: Samples covering the acute and convalescent phases of COVID-19 were provided by collaborators in the United States, Italy and Spain. Where available, HLA class I and class II types were obtained from metadata supplied by the sample provider rather than from assay-based typing. Samples came from the ongoing ImmuneRACE study (first 160 participants) plus 1,254 subjects from 6 global collaborators. The prospective study material was composed of cDNA or gDNA derived from T cells, B-cell-depleted T cells, or PBMCs. A de-identified subject ID, COVID-19 status, age in years and sex were almost always included in the sample metadata. The dataset comprised deeply sampled blood TCRbeta repertoires from subjects exposed to, actively infected with, or recovered from COVID-19. A freely available public database, intended as a resource for researchers studying the immune response to SARS-CoV-2, is where the repertoires were released.

TCRbeta CDR3 regions were amplified from genomic DNA using the immunoSEQ Assay, a bias-controlled multiplex PCR. Concerning the study's data processing: Within the assay, amplification of reference gene primers was used to estimate how many nucleated cells each sample contained. To quantify the absolute abundance of each unique TCRbeta CDR3 rearrangement, sequence reads were collapsed and filtered. For each sample, productive Simpson clonality was calculated as the square root of Simpson's diversity index across productive rearrangements. In its TCRdb copy, this immuneACCESS table keeps in-frame sequences only and misses some clones. Where compared with another copy, unresolved V genes explain less than half of these, and the others have no known cause. Clonal size and the V and J genes are those of that table, whereas D and trimming came from the DNA. The table for this sample lists fewer than 300,000 clones; roughly nine tenths of them were counted only once. The top ten clones comprise around a tenth of the sample.

Study-wide conclusions, independent of this receptor: The amount of clinical and demographic metadata varied by source and participant and was provided uncurated.

Points on this clone: Its antigen remains unidentified. Base qualities are not provided; no much larger clone lies one nucleotide away.

V loses 5 bases at its end and J loses 9 bases; junction bases beyond the gene matches: 4. Including the terminal cysteine and phenylalanine, the CDR3 comprises 12 residues. The CDR3 DNA has 36 bases and is translated from base 1. CDR1 and CDR2 were assigned from the germline V gene as SGHAT and FQNNGV. Another Seattle source contributed samples from volunteer blood donors who had recovered from COVID-19. Collaborating institutions collected whole blood in K2EDTA tubes following their own protocols. Collaborator samples were shipped for TCRbeta analysis as frozen whole blood, isolated PBMCs, or DNA extracted from either sample type.

This sequence originates from a man in his forties who had recovered from COVID-19. Sequenced material: peripheral blood. The V and J segments used are TRBV11-2 and TRBJ2-3; TRBD2 matches 8 bases in the middle. The CDR3: CASSPQRGTQYF. At the DNA level, the sequence is TGTGCCAGCAGCCCTCAGCGGGGGACGCAGTATTTT. Full variable domain (CDR3 extended with the reference TRBV11-2 and TRBJ2-3 proteins): EAGVAQSPRYKIIEKRQSVAFWCNPISGHATLYWYQQILGQGPKLLIQFQNNGVVDDSQLPKDRFSAERLKGVDSTLKIQPAKLEDSAVYLCASSPQRGTQYFGPGTRLTVL.